This T cell receptor (beta chain) derives from a study of CD8 T cells in Susac syndrome. CD8+ and CD4+ T cells from blood underwent TCR beta sequencing, which was carried out in a high-throughput format. It was with random hexamers that roughly 0.45 to 1 ug RNA was reverse transcribed. The authors amplified TCR beta CDR3 across 54 Vbeta and 13 Jbeta using immunoSEQ multiplex PCR. TCRdb redid the calling of the immunoSEQ multiplex PCR reads with MiXCR, one entry per CDR3 protein. This repertoire shows about 76,000 distinct CDR3 sequences, 91% found once; its top ten account for roughly 0.49%. The V end was cut by 10 bases, the J end by 2 bases, with 15 bases between. The CDR3 spans 13 residues. Germline CDR1 LNHDA, CDR2 SQIVND (reference sequence).

The clonotype originates from a human donor with multiple sclerosis. This chain links TRBV19 with TRBJ2-7, with D tentatively TRBD1 or TRBD2 (5 bases each). What was sequenced was CD8+ T cells from PBMCs. CDR3 bases: TGTGCCACGGGACCGGCCTTAACCTACGAGCAGTACTTC. Its protein is CATGPALTYEQYF.